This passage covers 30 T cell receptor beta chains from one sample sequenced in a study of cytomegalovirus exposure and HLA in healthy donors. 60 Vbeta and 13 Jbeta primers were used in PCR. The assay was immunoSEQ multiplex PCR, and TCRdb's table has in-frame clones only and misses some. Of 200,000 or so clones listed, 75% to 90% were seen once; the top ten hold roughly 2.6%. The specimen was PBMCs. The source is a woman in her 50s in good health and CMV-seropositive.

The CDR3 DNA reads TGTGCCAGCAGCTTACTAGCGGGGGGCCTCGCGAACACCGGGGAGCTGTTTTTT. Protein sequence: CASSLLAGGLANTGELFF. The V call is TRBV7-2, the J call TRBJ2-2, with 11 bases that match TRBD2. CDR1 is SGHTA, CDR2 FQGNSA, per germline. With 2 bases clipped from V and 0 bases from J, the junction kept 5 bases outside the gene matches. The CDR3 covers 18 residues. The whole variable domain, remainder taken from reference TRBV7-2 and TRBJ2-2, is GAGVSQSPSNKVTEKGKDVELRCDPISGHTALYWYRQSLGQGLEFLIYFQGNSAPDKSGLPSDRFSAERTGGSVSTLTIQRTQQEDSAVYLCASSLLAGGLANTGELFFGEGSRLTVL.

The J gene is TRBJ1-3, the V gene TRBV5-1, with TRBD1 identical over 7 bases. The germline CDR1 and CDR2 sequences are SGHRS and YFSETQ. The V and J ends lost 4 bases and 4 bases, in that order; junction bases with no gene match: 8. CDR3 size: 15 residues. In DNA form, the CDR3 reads TGCGCCAGCAGCGTACCGACAGGGTACGGAAACACCATATATTTT. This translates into CASSVPTGYGNTIYF.

CDR3 loop: CASRATGDTEAFF. The CDR3 region has the DNA TGTGCCAGCAGGGCTACAGGGGACACTGAAGCTTTCTTT. The chain combines TRBV2 with TRBJ1-1, with 7 bases fitting TRBD1. The ends lost 6 bases at V and 3 bases at J; junction bases unmatched: 4. The CDR3 is made up of 13 amino acids. Germline V lookup: CDR1 SNHLY, CDR2 FYNNEI.

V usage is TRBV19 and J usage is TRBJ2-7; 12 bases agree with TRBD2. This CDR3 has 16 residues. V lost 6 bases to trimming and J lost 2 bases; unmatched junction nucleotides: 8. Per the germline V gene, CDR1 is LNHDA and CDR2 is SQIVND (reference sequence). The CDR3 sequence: CASRPSGLAGPYEQYF. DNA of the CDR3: TGTGCCAGTAGACCCTCAGGACTAGCGGGGCCCTACGAGCAGTACTTC. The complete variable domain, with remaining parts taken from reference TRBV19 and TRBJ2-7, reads DGGITQSPKYLFRKEGQNVTLSCEQNLNHDAMYWYRQDPGQGLRLIYYSQIVNDFQKGDIAEGYSVSREKKESFPLTVTSAQKNPTAFYLCASRPSGLAGPYEQYFGPGTRLTVT.

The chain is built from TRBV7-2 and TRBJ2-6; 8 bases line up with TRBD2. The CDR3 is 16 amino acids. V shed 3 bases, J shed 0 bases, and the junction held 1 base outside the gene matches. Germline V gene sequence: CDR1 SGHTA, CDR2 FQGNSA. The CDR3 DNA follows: TGTGCCAGCAGCTTTAGCGGGGCCTCTGGGGCCAACGTCCTGACTTTC. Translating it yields CASSFSGASGANVLTF.

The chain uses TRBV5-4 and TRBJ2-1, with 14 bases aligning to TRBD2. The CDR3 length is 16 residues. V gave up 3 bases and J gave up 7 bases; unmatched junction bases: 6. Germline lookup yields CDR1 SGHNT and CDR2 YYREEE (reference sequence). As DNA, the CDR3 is TGTGCCAGCAGCTCGCCGACTAGCGGGGGGGCGAATGAGCAGTTCTTC. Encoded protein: CASSSPTSGGANEQFF.

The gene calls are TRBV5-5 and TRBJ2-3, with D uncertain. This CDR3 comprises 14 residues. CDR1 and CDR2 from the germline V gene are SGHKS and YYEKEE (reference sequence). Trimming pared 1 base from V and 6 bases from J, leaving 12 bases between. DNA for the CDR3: TGTGCCAGCAGCTTGAGAGGTACGCCGGATACGCAGTATTTT. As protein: CASSLRGTPDTQYF.

The chain's CDR3 is CASSWTGAGTDTQYF. The CDR3 nucleotides read TGTGCCAGCAGCTGGACAGGGGCGGGTACAGATACGCAGTATTTT. The chain has TRBV6-6 and TRBJ2-3, with TRBD1 matching 9 bases. V shed 6 bases and J 3 bases; nucleotides not matched to a gene: 7. This CDR3 spans 15 amino acids. Germline CDR1 reads MNHNY; CDR2 reads SVGAGI (reference sequence).

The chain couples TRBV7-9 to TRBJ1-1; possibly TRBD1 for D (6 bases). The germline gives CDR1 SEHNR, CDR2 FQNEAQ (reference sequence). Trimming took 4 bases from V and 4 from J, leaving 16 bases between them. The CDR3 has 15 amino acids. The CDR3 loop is CASSSPSRGTTEAFF. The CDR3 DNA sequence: TGTGCCAGCAGCTCGCCCTCGAGGGGGACCACTGAAGCTTTCTTT.

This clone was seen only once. For the CDR3, the DNA is TGTGCCAGCACCAAGGGGGCGGGGGGCTACGAGCAGTACTTC. Amino acids: CASTKGAGGYEQYF. The gene calls are TRBV2 and TRBJ2-7, with D possibly matching TRBD2 (8 bases). Germline-derived CDR1 and CDR2 are SNHLY and FYNNEI. Trimming shortened V by 7 bases and J by 3 bases, and 16 bases separated the two germline ends. The CDR3 sequence is 14 residues long.

The CDR3 here is CASSDPRGESYEQYF. CDR3 bases: TGTGCCAGCAGTGACCCGCGGGGGGAGTCCTACGAGCAGTACTTC. This chain connects TRBV25-1 to TRBJ2-7, with 8 bases matching TRBD2. Germline V CDR1 and CDR2: MGHDK, SYGVNS. After removal of 3 bases from V and 1 base from J, the junction contained 5 bases not matched to a gene. The CDR3 contains 15 residues.

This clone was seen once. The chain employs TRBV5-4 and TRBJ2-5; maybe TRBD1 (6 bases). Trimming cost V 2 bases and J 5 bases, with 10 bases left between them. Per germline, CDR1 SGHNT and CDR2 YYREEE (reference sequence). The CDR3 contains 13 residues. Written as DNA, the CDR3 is TGTGCCAGCAGCTTACAGGGTATGGAGACCCAGTACTTC. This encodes CASSLQGMETQYF.

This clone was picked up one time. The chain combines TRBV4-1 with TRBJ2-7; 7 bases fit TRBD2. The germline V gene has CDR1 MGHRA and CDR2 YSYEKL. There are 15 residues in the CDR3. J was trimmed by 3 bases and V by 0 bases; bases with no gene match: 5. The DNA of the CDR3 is TGCGCCAGCAGCCAAGAACGGGGGGTATACTACGAGCAGTACTTC. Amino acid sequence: CASSQERGVYYEQYF.

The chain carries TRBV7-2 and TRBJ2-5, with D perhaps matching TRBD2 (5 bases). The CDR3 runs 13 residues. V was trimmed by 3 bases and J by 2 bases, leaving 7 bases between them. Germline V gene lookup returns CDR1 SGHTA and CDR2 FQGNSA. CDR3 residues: CASSFGIQETQYF. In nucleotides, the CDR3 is TGTGCCAGCAGCTTCGGGATTCAAGAGACCCAGTACTTC. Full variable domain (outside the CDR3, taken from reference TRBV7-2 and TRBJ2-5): GAGVSQSPSNKVTEKGKDVELRCDPISGHTALYWYRQSLGQGLEFLIYFQGNSAPDKSGLPSDRFSAERTGGSVSTLTIQRTQQEDSAVYLCASSFGIQETQYFGPGTRLLVL.

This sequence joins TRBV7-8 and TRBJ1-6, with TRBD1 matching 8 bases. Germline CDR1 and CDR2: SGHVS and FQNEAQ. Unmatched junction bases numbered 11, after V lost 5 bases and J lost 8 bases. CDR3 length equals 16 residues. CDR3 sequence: CASSRRDRTDYSPLHF. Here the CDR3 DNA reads TGTGCCAGCAGCCGCCGGGACAGGACCGATTATTCACCCCTCCACTTT.

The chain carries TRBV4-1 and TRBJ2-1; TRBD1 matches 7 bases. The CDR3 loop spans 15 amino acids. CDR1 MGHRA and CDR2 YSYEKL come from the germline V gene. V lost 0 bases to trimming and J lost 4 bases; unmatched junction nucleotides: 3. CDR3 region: CASSQDPGQYNEQFF. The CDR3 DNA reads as TGCGCCAGCAGCCAAGATCCGGGACAGTACAATGAGCAGTTCTTC.

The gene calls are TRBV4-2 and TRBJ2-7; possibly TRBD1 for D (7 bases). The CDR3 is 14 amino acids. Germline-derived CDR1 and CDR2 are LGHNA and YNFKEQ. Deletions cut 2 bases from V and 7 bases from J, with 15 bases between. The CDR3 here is CASSQTGGRGEQYF. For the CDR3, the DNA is TGTGCCAGCAGCCAAACCGGGGGCAGGGGGGAGCAGTACTTC.

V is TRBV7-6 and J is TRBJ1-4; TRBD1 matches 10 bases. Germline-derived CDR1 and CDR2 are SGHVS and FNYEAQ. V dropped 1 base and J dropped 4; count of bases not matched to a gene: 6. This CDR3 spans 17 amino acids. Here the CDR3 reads CASSLEGQGLYNEKLFF. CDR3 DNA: TGTGCCAGCAGCTTAGAGGGACAGGGGCTTTATAATGAAAAACTGTTTTTT.

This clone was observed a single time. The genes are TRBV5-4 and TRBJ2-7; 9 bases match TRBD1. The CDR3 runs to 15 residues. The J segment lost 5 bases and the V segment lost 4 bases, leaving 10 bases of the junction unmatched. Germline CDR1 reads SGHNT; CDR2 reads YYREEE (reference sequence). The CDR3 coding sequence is TGTGCCAGCAGCCCGGGACAGGGTCAGGTCCACGAGCAGTACTTC. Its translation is CASSPGQGQVHEQYF.

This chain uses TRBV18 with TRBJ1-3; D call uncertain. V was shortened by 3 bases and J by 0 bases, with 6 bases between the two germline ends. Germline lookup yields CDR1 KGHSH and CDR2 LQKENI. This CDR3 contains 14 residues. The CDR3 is CASSPGSSGNTIYF. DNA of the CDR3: TGTGCCAGCTCACCCGGGAGCTCTGGAAACACCATATATTTT.

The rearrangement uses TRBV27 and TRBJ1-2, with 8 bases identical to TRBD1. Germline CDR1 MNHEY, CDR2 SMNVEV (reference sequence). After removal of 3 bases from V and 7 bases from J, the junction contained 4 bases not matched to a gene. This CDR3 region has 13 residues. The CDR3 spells CASSLTGAAGYTF. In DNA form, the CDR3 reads TGTGCCAGCAGTTTGACAGGGGCGGCTGGCTACACCTTC.

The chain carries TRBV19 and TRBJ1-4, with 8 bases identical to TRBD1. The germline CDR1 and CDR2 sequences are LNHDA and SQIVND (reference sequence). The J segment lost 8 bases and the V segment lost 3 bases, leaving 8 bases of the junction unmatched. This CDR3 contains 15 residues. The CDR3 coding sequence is TGTGCCAGTAGTATCTCAGGACAGGGTGGCGAAAAACTGTTTTTT. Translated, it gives CASSISGQGGEKLFF.

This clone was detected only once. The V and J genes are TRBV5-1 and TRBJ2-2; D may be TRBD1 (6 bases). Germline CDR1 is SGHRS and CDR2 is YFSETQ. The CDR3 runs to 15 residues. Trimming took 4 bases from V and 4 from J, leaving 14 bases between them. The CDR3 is CASSIARGGTGELFF. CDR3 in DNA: TGCGCCAGCAGCATAGCTAGAGGGGGCACCGGGGAGCTGTTTTTT.

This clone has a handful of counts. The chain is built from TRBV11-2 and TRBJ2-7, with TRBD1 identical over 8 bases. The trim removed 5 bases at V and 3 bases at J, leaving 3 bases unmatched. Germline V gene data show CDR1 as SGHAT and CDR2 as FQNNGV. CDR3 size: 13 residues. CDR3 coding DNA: TGTGCCAGCAGCCGTACAGGGGGCTACGAGCAGTACTTC. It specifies CASSRTGGYEQYF.

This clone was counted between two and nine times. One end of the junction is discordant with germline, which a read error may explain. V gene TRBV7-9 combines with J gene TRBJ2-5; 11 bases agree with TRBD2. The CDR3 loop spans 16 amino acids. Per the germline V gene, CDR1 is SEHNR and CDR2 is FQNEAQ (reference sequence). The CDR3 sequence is CSSSLLAGAVGETQYF. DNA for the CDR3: TGTTCCAGCAGCTTACTAGCGGGGGCGGTAGGGGAGACCCAGTACTTC.

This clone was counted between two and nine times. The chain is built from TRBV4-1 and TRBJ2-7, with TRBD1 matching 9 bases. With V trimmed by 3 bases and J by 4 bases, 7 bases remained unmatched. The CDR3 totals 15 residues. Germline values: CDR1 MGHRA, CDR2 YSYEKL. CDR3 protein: CASSHVGQGTYEQYF. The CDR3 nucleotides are TGCGCCAGCAGCCACGTGGGACAGGGAACGTACGAGCAGTACTTC.

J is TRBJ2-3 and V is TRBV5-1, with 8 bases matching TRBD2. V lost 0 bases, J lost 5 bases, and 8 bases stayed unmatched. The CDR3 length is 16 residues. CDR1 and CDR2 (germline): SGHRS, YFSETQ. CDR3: CASSLAAGGAEDTQYF. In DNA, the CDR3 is TGCGCCAGCAGCTTGGCTGCCGGGGGGGCGGAAGATACGCAGTATTTT.

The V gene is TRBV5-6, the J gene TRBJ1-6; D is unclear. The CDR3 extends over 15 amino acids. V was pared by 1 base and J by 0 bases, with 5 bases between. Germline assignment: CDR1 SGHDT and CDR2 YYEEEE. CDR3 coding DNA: TGTGCCAGCAGCTTGTTGAGCTCCTATAATTCACCCCTCCACTTT. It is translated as CASSLLSSYNSPLHF. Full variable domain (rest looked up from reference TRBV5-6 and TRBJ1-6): DAGVTQSPTHLIKTRGQQVTLRCSPKSGHDTVSWYQQALGQGPQFIFQYYEEEERQRGNFPDRFSGHQFPNYSSELNVNALLLGDSALYLCASSLLSSYNSPLHFGNGTRLTVT.

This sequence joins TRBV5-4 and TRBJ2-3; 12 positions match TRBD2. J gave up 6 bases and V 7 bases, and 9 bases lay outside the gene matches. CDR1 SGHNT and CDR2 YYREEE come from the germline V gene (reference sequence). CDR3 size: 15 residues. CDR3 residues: CASASGGAGRDTQYF. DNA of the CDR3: TGTGCCAGCGCTAGCGGGGGGGCCGGTCGCGATACGCAGTATTTT.

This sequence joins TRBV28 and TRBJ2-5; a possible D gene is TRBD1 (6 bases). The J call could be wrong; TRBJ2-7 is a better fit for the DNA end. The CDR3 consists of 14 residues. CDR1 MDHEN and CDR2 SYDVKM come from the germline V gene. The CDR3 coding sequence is TGTGCCAGCAGTTCTTACAGGGTGAGCTACGAGCAGTACTTC. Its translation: CASSSYRVSYEQYF.